This T cell receptor beta chain emerged from a study of cytomegalovirus exposure and HLA in healthy donors. Study-level results: Later analysis identified a missense DCLRE1C variant that was linked to TCR beta V- and J-gene trimming. The study put under 200 TCR beta chains on its list as cytomegalovirus-associated.

PCR used 60 Vbeta primers and 13 Jbeta primers. Only in-frame clones appear in the TCRdb table, and some are missing; sequencing was by immunoSEQ multiplex PCR. Of more than 85,000 clones listed, about 80% are singletons. Each of the donors was a healthy bone marrow donor. While unrecorded immune exposures were likely, the donors were nominally healthy when sampled. Concerning this clone itself: Its antigen remains unidentified.

The sequence derives from a woman aged 55-70 years in good health and CMV-seropositive. Sequences were obtained from PBMCs.

The CDR3 DNA reads as TGTGCCAGCAGCCTCCGACTAGCGGGAGGGCCGCGGGCTGAGACCCAGTACTTC. It is translated as CASSLRLAGGPRAETQYF. This rearrangement joins TRBV7-2 to TRBJ2-5; 14 bases match TRBD2. Germline lookup yields CDR1 SGHTA and CDR2 FQGNSA. J lost 5 bases, V lost 5 bases, and 13 bases had no gene match. This CDR3 region has 18 residues.